Listed here are 16 T cell receptor beta chains from one sample, sequenced in a study of long-term antiretroviral therapy in people with HIV. Survey level was the resolution at which the v3.0 immunoSEQ assay ran. This table comes from immunoSEQ multiplex PCR, and its TCRdb copy is limited to in-frame clones, with some not included. This sample has 20,000 to 30,000 clones, with around 85% found just once. Here the sequenced sample was unsorted PBMCs, taken 4.7 to 5 years after starting antiretroviral therapy. Every receptor here comes from a middle-aged man with HIV.

V gene TRBV7-2 combines with J gene TRBJ1-4; 9 bases agree with TRBD1. This CDR3 is built from 15 residues. J was trimmed by 7 bases and V by 1 base; bases with no gene match: 4. Germline V gene data show CDR1 as SGHTA and CDR2 as FQGNSA. CDR3 residues: CASSLGGQGGEKLFF. The CDR3 DNA is TGTGCCAGCAGCTTAGGGGGACAGGGAGGTGAAAAACTGTTTTTT.

This chain's CDR3 is CASSRGLGSEQYF. CDR3 coding DNA: TGTGCCAGCAGCCGGGGGCTTGGCTCCGAGCAGTACTTC. The rearrangement joins TRBV14 to TRBJ2-7; a possible D gene is TRBD1 (6 bases). The CDR3 runs to 13 residues. Per germline, CDR1 SGHDN and CDR2 FVKESK. Trimming stripped 4 bases from V and 6 bases from J, with 13 bases between.

The chain uses TRBV5-1 and TRBJ1-1; 8 bases line up with TRBD1. The germline CDR1 and CDR2 sequences are SGHRS and YFSETQ. This CDR3 region has 15 residues. Trimming cost V 0 bases and J 5 bases; bases outside gene matches: 6. Here the CDR3 reads CASSLESRQGTEAFF. DNA of the CDR3: TGCGCCAGCAGCTTGGAGTCGCGACAGGGGACTGAAGCTTTCTTT.

V usage is TRBV5-1 and J usage is TRBJ2-7; D possibly uses TRBD1 or TRBD2 (5 bases each). Germline loops: CDR1 SGHRS, CDR2 YFSETQ. CDR3 length: 14 residues. Trimming removed 4 bases at V and 2 bases at J, with 13 bases between. Here the CDR3 reads CASSGSGTAYEQYF. CDR3 in DNA: TGCGCCAGCAGCGGATCCGGGACCGCCTACGAGCAGTACTTC.

This clone was seen a single time. The chain couples TRBV21-1 to TRBJ2-4; the D segment call TRBD2 is taken from the table without a DNA check. TRBV21-1 constitutes a pseudogene. The CDR3 has 13 amino acids. The CDR3 nucleotides read TGTGCCAGCAATGGCGGAGCCAAAAACATTCAGTACTTC. Protein sequence: CASNGGAKNIQYF.

V is TRBV7-2 and J is TRBJ1-3; D is possibly TRBD1 (6 bases). Germline lookup yields CDR1 SGHTA and CDR2 FQGNSA. This CDR3 has 14 residues. V was trimmed by 7 bases and J by 4 bases, leaving 14 bases between them. The CDR3 nucleotides read TGTGCCAGCACCGAATTGAGGGGGGGAAACACCATATATTTT. Its translation: CASTELRGGNTIYF.

This clone was recorded a few times. Other DNA sequences within the sample encode an identical CDR3. This sequence joins TRBV18 and TRBJ1-5; D is undetermined. V dropped 2 bases and J dropped 7 bases, with 9 bases sitting between them. Germline V CDR1 and CDR2: KGHSH, LQKENI. This CDR3 comprises 13 residues. CDR3 residues: CASSPSGVQPQHF. The CDR3 DNA sequence: TGTGCCAGCTCACCATCCGGGGTACAGCCCCAGCATTTT.

V usage is TRBV18 and J usage is TRBJ2-1; D is perhaps TRBD2 (7 bases). V was pared by 2 bases and J by 4 bases, with 15 bases between. Looked up from germline, CDR1 is KGHSH and CDR2 is LQKENI. The CDR3 consists of 16 residues. CDR3 bases: TGTGCCAGCTCACCATTTGAGGGGGGGAATTACAATGAGCAGTTCTTC. It translates to CASSPFEGGNYNEQFF.

This chain connects TRBV7-9 to TRBJ1-4, with unresolved D. The length of the CDR3 is 15 residues. Germline V gene lookup returns CDR1 SEHNR and CDR2 FQNEAQ (reference sequence). V was shortened by 1 base and J by 0 bases, with 6 bases between the two germline ends. CDR3 protein: CASSLGQATNEKLFF. The CDR3 nucleotides are TGTGCCAGCAGCTTAGGTCAGGCAACTAATGAAAAACTGTTTTTT.

This clone was seen a few times. This rearrangement joins TRBV4-1 to TRBJ1-5; D might be TRBD1 (6 bases). From germline, CDR1 is MGHRA and CDR2 YSYEKL. V shed 3 bases and J shed 3 bases, with 9 bases lying between them. This CDR3 spans 14 amino acids. The CDR3 reads CASSQRQVNQPQHF. DNA for the CDR3: TGCGCCAGCAGCCAGCGACAGGTCAATCAGCCCCAGCATTTT.

The chain recombines TRBV5-1 with TRBJ1-1; TRBD1 might be the D (5 bases). The CDR3 runs 12 residues. V dropped 3 bases and J dropped 5 bases, with 8 bases sitting between them. Germline CDR1 and CDR2: SGHRS and YFSETQ. CDR3 loop: CASSSRQTEAFF. As DNA, the CDR3 is TGCGCCAGCAGCTCTCGACAGACTGAAGCTTTCTTT.

The gene calls are TRBV9 and TRBJ2-5, with 8 bases lining up with TRBD1. The J segment lost 1 base and the V segment lost 0 bases, leaving 2 bases of the junction unmatched. Germline V gives CDR1 SGDLS, CDR2 YYNGEE. This CDR3 is built from 15 residues. For the CDR3, the DNA is TGTGCCAGCAGCGTAGATGGGACAGGCCAAGAGACCCAGTACTTC. Its protein is CASSVDGTGQETQYF.

The chain joins TRBV2 to TRBJ1-1; D is undetermined. The germline CDR1 and CDR2 sequences are SNHLY and FYNNEI. The V end was cut by 6 bases, the J end by 0 bases, with 8 bases between. The CDR3 contains 13 residues. The CDR3: CASSNGVNTEAFF. The CDR3 region has the DNA TGTGCCAGCAGCAACGGGGTGAACACTGAAGCTTTCTTT.

The CDR3 DNA reads TGTGCCAGCAGCGGGACCGGACTAGCGGGTCTTTTGTACTTC. Amino acid sequence: CASSGTGLAGLLYF. V usage is TRBV9 and J usage is TRBJ2-7, with 11 bases identical to TRBD2. V trimming: 3 bases; J trimming: 12 bases; junction bases outside the gene matches: 11. The CDR3 totals 14 residues. Germline V gives CDR1 SGDLS, CDR2 YYNGEE.

The J gene is TRBJ1-5, the V gene TRBV21-1. TRBV21-1 is flagged as a pseudogene. The CDR3 is 12 residues long. The CDR3 region is CASNEEDQPQHF. CDR3 bases: TGTGCCAGCAACGAGGAGGATCAGCCCCAGCATTTT.

V gene TRBV16 combines with J gene TRBJ2-7; no reliable D call. This CDR3 region has 15 residues. V gave up 0 bases and J gave up 3 bases, with 12 bases separating them. Germline lookup yields CDR1 KGHSY and CDR2 FQNENV. Written as DNA, the CDR3 is TGTGCCAGCAGCCAATCGTTCTCGGCACACTACGAGCAGTACTTC. Protein sequence: CASSQSFSAHYEQYF.